This T cell receptor beta chain came from a study of graft-versus-host responses after intestinal transplantation. Overall study: All recipients were given anti-thymocyte globulin induction, and tacrolimus and steroids were then administered for three to four years.

Whole-study findings and limits: HvG clone declines early post-transplant were associated with peak circulating GvH levels. GvH clonotypes were identified within recipient marrow, with a subset emerging first in ileum or blood.

Method: immunoSEQ multiplex PCR; TCRdb's copy keeps in-frame clones and lacks some. The repertoire has some 130,000 clones, approximately 92% of them found once; the top ten carry around 0.15%. Worth noting for this clone: The antigen is unknown.

Trimming removed 4 bases from V and 8 bases from J, with 19 bases in between. CDR1 SGHRS and CDR2 YFSETQ come from the germline V gene. This CDR3 spans 15 amino acids. V gene TRBV5-1 combines with J gene TRBJ2-1; tentatively, D is TRBD2 (5 bases). The clonotype was recovered from a human donor who received an intestinal transplant. The sample consisted of unstimulated CD4+ T cells sorted from spleen or lymph node cells, taken before intestinal transplant. This chain's CDR3 is CASSPGLSSRDEQFF. The CDR3 region has the DNA TGCGCCAGCAGCCCGGGGTTGTCTAGCCGCGATGAGCAGTTCTTC.